The next 32 T cell receptor beta chains were all read from a single sample in a study of graft-versus-host responses after intestinal transplantation. This table comes from immunoSEQ multiplex PCR, and its TCRdb copy is limited to in-frame clones, with some not included. The data hold some 97,000 clones, with roughly 87% observed a single time. Their cognate antigens are unknown. The sample was unstimulated CD4+ T cells sorted from spleen or lymph node cells, taken before transplant. These receptors were taken from a human donor who was the organ donor for an intestinal transplant.

The V gene is TRBV5-4, the J gene TRBJ2-6; D is unresolved. V shed 2 bases and J shed 0 bases, with 6 bases lying between them. Per germline, CDR1 SGHNT and CDR2 YYREEE (reference sequence). The CDR3 contains 15 residues. CDR3 in amino acids: CASSFGFSGANVLTF. The DNA for the CDR3 is TGTGCCAGCAGCTTCGGTTTCTCTGGGGCCAACGTCCTGACTTTC.

The chain employs TRBV7-8 and TRBJ1-2; 7 bases fit TRBD1. Germline V gene data show CDR1 as SGHVS and CDR2 as FQNEAQ. Trimming at V came to 3 bases and at J to 1 base, leaving 11 bases not matched to a gene. The CDR3 length is 17 residues. The CDR3, as DNA: TGTGCCAGCAGCTTCGATCGTACAGGGGCGCGTAACTATGGCTACACCTTC. Protein sequence: CASSFDRTGARNYGYTF.

The chain employs TRBV10-1 and TRBJ1-1; 8 bases agree with TRBD1. CDR3 length: 14 residues. Trimming took 6 bases from V and 1 from J; bases not matched to a gene: 4. Germline CDR1 is WNHNN and CDR2 is SYGVQD (reference sequence). Written as DNA, the CDR3 is TGCGCCAGCAGCCGGGACAGGAGGAACACTGAAGCTTTCTTT. Translating it yields CASSRDRRNTEAFF.

The chain has TRBV5-4 and TRBJ2-5; a possible D gene is TRBD1 (5 bases). The CDR3 is 14 amino acids. Trimming removed 1 base from V and 4 bases from J, with 11 bases in between. Per germline, CDR1 SGHNT and CDR2 YYREEE (reference sequence). CDR3 sequence: CASSLNMGRETQYF. In DNA, the CDR3 is TGTGCCAGCAGCTTGAACATGGGGCGAGAGACCCAGTACTTC.

The CDR3 loop is CASTLGQGAYEQYF. Written as DNA, the CDR3 is TGTGCCAGCACCCTGGGACAGGGGGCCTACGAGCAGTACTTC. V usage is TRBV7-9 and J usage is TRBJ2-7, with 11 bases lining up with TRBD1. This CDR3 comprises 14 residues. Germline trimming cut 7 bases from V and 2 bases from J; bases unmatched to any gene: 4. CDR1 is SEHNR and CDR2 is FQNEAQ in the germline V gene (reference sequence).

This clone was picked up one time. This chain uses TRBV10-3 with TRBJ1-2, with D hard to call. The CDR3 has 13 amino acids. The ends were cut back, 3 bases at V and 4 bases at J, with 9 bases in the middle. CDR1 and CDR2 (germline): ENHRY, SYGVKD. CDR3 in amino acids: CAISEGSLYGYTF. The CDR3 nucleotides read TGTGCCATCAGTGAAGGCAGCCTCTATGGCTACACCTTC.

The genes are TRBV10-3 and TRBJ2-7, with no clear D. Trimming pared 1 base from V and 1 base from J, leaving 5 bases between. The CDR3 is 13 amino acids. Germline V gene sequence: CDR1 ENHRY, CDR2 SYGVKD. CDR3 residues: CAISEFESYEQYF. The CDR3 DNA follows: TGTGCCATCAGTGAGTTTGAATCCTACGAGCAGTACTTC.

This clone was detected a few times. J is TRBJ1-3 and V is TRBV4-1; no clear D. The CDR3 is made up of 14 amino acids. The V end lost 8 bases, the J end lost 5 bases, and 16 bases lay between the germline ends. Germline V gives CDR1 MGHRA, CDR2 YSYEKL. CDR3: CASSFDGGRNTIYF. DNA for the CDR3: TGCGCCAGCTCCTTCGATGGAGGAAGAAACACCATATATTTT.

This chain joins TRBV25-1 and TRBJ2-3; 9 nucleotides agree with TRBD2. Germline V gives CDR1 MGHDK, CDR2 SYGVNS. This CDR3 comprises 14 residues. V gave up 5 bases and J gave up 3 bases; unmatched junction bases: 3. Here the CDR3 DNA reads TGTGCCAGCAGTTTAGCGGGGGTGACAGATACGCAGTATTTT. Translation: CASSLAGVTDTQYF. Filled out from reference TRBV25-1 and TRBJ2-3, the complete variable domain reads EADIYQTPRYLVIGTGKKITLECSQTMGHDKMYWYQQDPGMELHLIHYSYGVNSTEKGDLSSESTVSRIRTEHFPLTLESARPSHTSQYLCASSLAGVTDTQYFGPGTRLTVL.

V usage is TRBV19 and J usage is TRBJ1-1, with D perhaps matching TRBD1 (5 bases). V lost 6 bases, J lost 1 base, and 9 bases lay in between. The CDR3 consists of 13 residues. The germline V gene has CDR1 LNHDA and CDR2 SQIVND (reference sequence). In DNA form, the CDR3 reads TGTGCCAGTAGGAATCAGGGGAACACTGAAGCTTTCTTT. The encoded protein is CASRNQGNTEAFF. Using reference TRBV19 and TRBJ1-1 for the parts outside the CDR3, the full variable domain is DGGITQSPKYLFRKEGQNVTLSCEQNLNHDAMYWYRQDPGQGLRLIYYSQIVNDFQKGDIAEGYSVSREKKESFPLTVTSAQKNPTAFYLCASRNQGNTEAFFGQGTRLTVV.

The CDR3: CASSLVGFGGLSGNTIYF. The DNA of the CDR3 is TGTGCCAGCAGCTTAGTCGGTTTCGGGGGTCTCTCTGGAAACACCATATATTTT. This sequence joins TRBV11-2 and TRBJ1-3, with D possibly TRBD1 on 5 matching bases. V lost 1 base to trimming and J lost 0 bases, with 16 bases between them. CDR3 length: 18 amino acids. Germline CDR1 reads SGHAT; CDR2 reads FQNNGV.

This chain connects TRBV27 to TRBJ1-2; 8 bases fit TRBD1. Germline V gives CDR1 MNHEY, CDR2 SMNVEV (reference sequence). The CDR3 runs to 12 residues. With V trimmed by 9 bases and J by 4 bases, 4 bases remained unmatched. CDR3 DNA sequence: TGTGCCAGTGGACAGGGCTTCTATGGCTACACCTTC. It codes for CASGQGFYGYTF.

This clone was seen a handful of times. The chain couples TRBV5-1 to TRBJ1-1; D possibly corresponds to TRBD1 (5 bases). CDR3 length equals 13 residues. Germline CDR1 SGHRS, CDR2 YFSETQ. V was trimmed by 7 bases and J by 6 bases, leaving 16 bases between them. The CDR3 nucleotides read TGCGCCAGCGGCCGATCGGGGGATGCTGAAGCTTTCTTT. Amino acid sequence: CASGRSGDAEAFF.

The CDR3 here is CASSLAREYEQYF. CDR3 coding DNA: TGTGCCAGCAGCTTAGCGAGGGAATACGAGCAGTACTTC. The chain employs TRBV11-3 and TRBJ2-7, with D perhaps matching TRBD2 (5 bases). With 1 base removed from V and 4 bases from J, the gap between germline ends came to 8 bases. This CDR3 is 13 amino acids long. From germline, CDR1 is SGHNT and CDR2 YENEEA.

The chain uses TRBV11-2 and TRBJ2-1; TRBD2 might be the D (5 bases). CDR1 and CDR2 (germline): SGHAT, FQNNGV. The CDR3 contains 15 residues. V gave up 5 bases and J gave up 2 bases, with 13 bases separating them. The DNA of the CDR3 is TGTGCCAGCAGCCGTAGCCCGGGGACCTACAATGAGCAGTTCTTC. The encoded protein is CASSRSPGTYNEQFF.

The chain combines TRBV6-5 with TRBJ1-5; the D gene is possibly TRBD1 (5 bases). The CDR3 consists of 15 residues. The germline V gene encodes CDR1 MNHEY and CDR2 SVGAGI. Trimming cost V 0 bases and J 7 bases, with 13 bases left between them. The CDR3: CASSYSSQGWQPQHF. The DNA of the CDR3 is TGTGCCAGCAGTTACTCGAGCCAGGGCTGGCAGCCCCAGCATTTT.

This chain uses TRBV6-1 with TRBJ1-6; 7 nucleotides line up with TRBD1. This CDR3 spans 15 amino acids. With 3 bases clipped from V and 6 bases from J, the junction kept 5 bases outside the gene matches. Germline CDR1 MNHNS, CDR2 SASEGT. The CDR3 protein is CASSDPGQINSPLHF. CDR3 DNA sequence: TGTGCCAGCAGTGATCCGGGACAGATTAATTCACCCCTCCACTTT.

The chain links TRBV9 to TRBJ1-5; no reliable D call. Germline V CDR1 and CDR2: SGDLS, YYNGEE. V was shortened by 0 bases and J by 3 bases, with 4 bases between the two germline ends. This CDR3 region has 13 residues. Here the CDR3 reads CASSVGANQPQHF. Written as DNA, the CDR3 is TGTGCCAGCAGCGTAGGTGCCAATCAGCCCCAGCATTTT.

V usage is TRBV5-1 and J usage is TRBJ1-2; a possible D gene is TRBD1 (6 bases). V was pared by 1 base and J by 1 base, with 11 bases between. The germline V gene has CDR1 SGHRS and CDR2 YFSETQ. This CDR3 has 15 residues. The CDR3 region has the DNA TGCGCCAGCAGCTTGTGGCAGGGGAGTAACTATGGCTACACCTTC. Protein sequence: CASSLWQGSNYGYTF.

The V and J genes are TRBV6-1 and TRBJ2-7, with 14 bases identical to TRBD2. The CDR3 is 16 residues long. The V gene end was trimmed by 4 bases and the J gene end by 2 bases; junction bases not matched to a gene: 4. From germline, CDR1 is MNHNS and CDR2 SASEGT. The CDR3 reads CASSVRTSGGTYEQYF. The CDR3, as DNA: TGTGCCAGCAGTGTCCGGACTAGCGGGGGGACCTACGAGCAGTACTTC.

This chain uses TRBV18 with TRBJ2-1, with 8 bases matching TRBD2. This CDR3 is 16 amino acids long. CDR1 KGHSH and CDR2 LQKENI come from the germline V gene. Trimming took 0 bases from V and 9 from J; bases not matched to a gene: 10. CDR3 region: CASSPPGTSFGSEQFF. For the CDR3, the DNA is TGTGCCAGCTCACCACCCGGGACTAGTTTCGGGAGTGAGCAGTTCTTC.

This sequence joins TRBV10-3 and TRBJ2-5, with D uncertain. Trimming shortened V by 2 bases and J by 2 bases, and 12 bases separated the two germline ends. This CDR3 has 15 residues. Germline assignment: CDR1 ENHRY and CDR2 SYGVKD. The CDR3 DNA follows: TGTGCCATCAGTGAGCCCGACCCCATTCAAGAGACCCAGTACTTC. It yields the protein CAISEPDPIQETQYF.

The chain links TRBV30 to TRBJ2-3; 9 nucleotides match TRBD1. Germline CDR1 and CDR2: GTSNPN and SVGIG (reference sequence). The V gene end was trimmed by 0 bases and the J gene end by 3 bases; junction bases not matched to a gene: 10. This CDR3 region has 17 residues. The CDR3 DNA reads TGTGCCTGGAGTGTACGGGGGACAGGGCGGAGGACAGATACGCAGTATTTT. Residues: CAWSVRGTGRRTDTQYF.

As for this clone: This sample includes further DNA sequences coding for the same CDR3. This sequence joins TRBV28 and TRBJ1-5; D uncertain. This CDR3 has 12 residues. The V gene's germline CDR1 is MDHEN and CDR2 SYDVKM. Deletions cut 4 bases from V and 7 bases from J, with 8 bases between. The CDR3 region is CASSSGGQPQHF. CDR3 nucleotides: TGTGCCAGCAGTTCGGGAGGGCAGCCCCAGCATTTT.

The J gene is TRBJ1-1, the V gene TRBV5-8; TRBD1 is a possible D gene (6 bases). The CDR3 covers 17 residues. Germline loops: CDR1 SGHTS, CDR2 YDEGEE. V was pared by 0 bases and J by 4 bases, with 19 bases between. The CDR3 spells CASSLDTGSYVTTEAFF. As DNA, the CDR3 is TGTGCCAGCAGCTTGGACACAGGGAGTTATGTTACCACTGAAGCTTTCTTT.

The chain links TRBV11-1 to TRBJ1-1; 9 bases agree with TRBD1. Looked up from germline, CDR1 is SGHAT and CDR2 is FQDESV (reference sequence). V shed 6 bases, J shed 4 bases, and the junction held 9 bases outside the gene matches. The CDR3 is made up of 15 amino acids. The CDR3 coding sequence is TGTGCCAGCAGTTATGGACAGGGGAGGACCACTGAAGCTTTCTTT. It codes for CASSYGQGRTTEAFF. Full variable domain (outside the CDR3, taken from reference TRBV11-1 and TRBJ1-1): EAEVAQSPRYKITEKSQAVAFWCDPISGHATLYWYRQILGQGPELLVQFQDESVVDDSQLPKDRFSAERLKGVDSTLKIQPAELGDSAMYLCASSYGQGRTTEAFFGQGTRLTVV.

This sequence joins TRBV4-1 and TRBJ1-3; D is unclear. Deletions cut 5 bases from V and 2 bases from J, with 10 bases between. Germline loops: CDR1 MGHRA, CDR2 YSYEKL. This CDR3 comprises 14 residues. The CDR3 nucleotides read TGCGCCAGCAGCTCGAGTAGCGCTGGAAACACCATATATTTT. Translated, it gives CASSSSSAGNTIYF.

The gene calls are TRBV10-3 and TRBJ1-5, with TRBD1 matching over 8 bases. V lost 4 bases and J lost 2; bases outside the gene matches: 4. The CDR3 totals 15 residues. Germline assignment: CDR1 ENHRY and CDR2 SYGVKD. For the CDR3, the DNA is TGTGCCATCAGTGCCGAACAGGGGGGCAATCAGCCCCAGCATTTT. Its protein product is CAISAEQGGNQPQHF.

The chain combines TRBV11-2 with TRBJ1-2; no reliable D call. The CDR3 length is 13 residues. V was pared by 7 bases and J by 8 bases, with 17 bases between. Germline V gene lookup returns CDR1 SGHAT and CDR2 FQNNGV. CDR3 sequence (DNA): TGTGCCAGCACCCAGAGCGGGGTGCGAGGCTACACCTTC. It codes for CASTQSGVRGYTF.

This clone was found once. The genes are TRBV30 and TRBJ1-3; no clear D gene. The CDR3 length is 14 residues. Germline V gives CDR1 GTSNPN, CDR2 SVGIG (reference sequence). Trimming pared 0 bases from V and 2 bases from J, leaving 8 bases between. CDR3 amino acids: CAWSVNWAGNTIYF. The CDR3 region has the DNA TGTGCCTGGAGTGTTAATTGGGCTGGAAACACCATATATTTT.

The sample holds a few counts of this clone. The chain has TRBV7-3 and TRBJ2-5; 7 nucleotides line up with TRBD1. The CDR3 length is 14 residues. Losses at the gene ends were 3 bases for V and 4 bases for J; bases not matched to a gene: 5. In germline, CDR1 is SGHTA, CDR2 FQGTGA. The CDR3 nucleotides read TGTGCCAGCAGCTTTGGGCCAGGGGGAGAGACCCAGTACTTC. It codes for CASSFGPGGETQYF.

The chain couples TRBV7-9 to TRBJ2-7, with D hard to call. The V end lost 0 bases, the J end lost 7 bases, and 4 bases lay between the germline ends. Germline CDR1 SEHNR, CDR2 FQNEAQ (reference sequence). The CDR3 runs 11 residues. In DNA form, the CDR3 reads TGTGCCAGCAGCTTAGCCCGGGAGCAGTACTTC. As protein: CASSLAREQYF.